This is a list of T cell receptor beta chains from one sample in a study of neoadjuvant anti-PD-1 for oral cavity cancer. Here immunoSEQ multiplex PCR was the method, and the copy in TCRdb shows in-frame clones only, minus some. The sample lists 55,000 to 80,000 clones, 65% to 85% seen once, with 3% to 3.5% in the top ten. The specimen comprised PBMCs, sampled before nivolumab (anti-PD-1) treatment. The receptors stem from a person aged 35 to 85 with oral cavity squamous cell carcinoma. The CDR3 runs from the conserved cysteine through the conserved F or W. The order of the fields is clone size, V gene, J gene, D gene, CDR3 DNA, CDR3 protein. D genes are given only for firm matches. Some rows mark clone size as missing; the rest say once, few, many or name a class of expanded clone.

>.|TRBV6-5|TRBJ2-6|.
TGTGCCAGCAGGCAGGGAGGGGCCAACGTCCTGACTTTC
CASRQGGANVLTF
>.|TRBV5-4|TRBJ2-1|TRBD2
TGTGCCAGCAGCTGGGTAGCGGGTTTTACCTACAATGAGCAGTTCTTC
CASSWVAGFTYNEQFF
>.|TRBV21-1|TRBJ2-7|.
TGTGCCAGCAGCGCCCCGGGACAGGGGGCTAGCGGGAGGTCCTACGAGCAGTACTTC
CASSAPGQGASGRSYEQYF
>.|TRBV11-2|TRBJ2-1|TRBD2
TGTGCCAGCAGCTTAGAAGGTAGCGGGTCCTACAATGAGCAGTTCTTC
CASSLEGSGSYNEQFF
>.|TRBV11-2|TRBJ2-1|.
TGTGCCAGCAGACCGACCACAGGGATCCATGAGCAGTTCTTC
CASRPTTGIHEQFF
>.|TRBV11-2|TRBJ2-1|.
TGTGCCAGCAGCTACCTAGGGACAACTAGCTCCTACAATGAGCAGTTCTTC
CASSYLGTTSSYNEQFF
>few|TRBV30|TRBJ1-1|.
TGTGCCTGGAGTGCCCATGCATCCAGGGCCACTGAAGCTTTCTTT
CAWSAHASRATEAFF
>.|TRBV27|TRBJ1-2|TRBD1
TGTGCCAGCAGCCCGGGACAGGGGGCTTTTGGCTACACCTTC
CASSPGQGAFGYTF
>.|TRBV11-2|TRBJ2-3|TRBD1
TGTGCCAGCAGCTACCGGGACAGGGGCACAGATACGCAGTATTTT
CASSYRDRGTDTQYF
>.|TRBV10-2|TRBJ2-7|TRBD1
TGCGCCAGCAGTGAGTCCGGGACAGGGAATGCCTACGAGCAGTACTTC
CASSESGTGNAYEQYF
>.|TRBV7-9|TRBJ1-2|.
TGTGCCAGCAGCGCCGCCGGAGGTCGTGATGGCTACACCTTC
CASSAAGGRDGYTF
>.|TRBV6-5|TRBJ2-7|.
TGTGCCAGCAGTTACCAGGGGCAGGGCGAGCAGTACTTC
CASSYQGQGEQYF
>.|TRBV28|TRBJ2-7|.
TGTGCCAGCAGTTTACTCTACGAGCAGTACTTC
CASSLLYEQYF
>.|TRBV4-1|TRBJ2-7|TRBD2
TGCGCCAGCAGCCAACCAGCGGGGAAGCAGTACTTC
CASSQPAGKQYF
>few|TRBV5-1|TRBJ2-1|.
TGCGCCAGCACCCTTGAAGGCGAGCAGTTCTTC
CASTLEGEQFF
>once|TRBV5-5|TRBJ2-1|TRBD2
TGTGCCAGCAGCCCAACGACCGGGACTAGCGGGAGCGGTGAGCAGTTCTTC
CASSPTTGTSGSGEQFF
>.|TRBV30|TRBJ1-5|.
TGTGCCTGGAGTGTGGCAGGGGATCAGCCCCAGCATTTT
CAWSVAGDQPQHF
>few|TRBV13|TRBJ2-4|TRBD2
TGTGCCAGCAGCGAACCTAGCGGCCTGGGCAACATTCAGTACTTC
CASSEPSGLGNIQYF
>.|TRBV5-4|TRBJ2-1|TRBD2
TGTGCCAGCAGCCCGGGACTAGCTTCCTACAATGAGCAGTTCTTC
CASSPGLASYNEQFF
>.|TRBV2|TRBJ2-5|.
TGTGCCAGCAACCAAGAGACCCAGTACTTC
CASNQETQYF
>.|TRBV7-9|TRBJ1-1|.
TGTGCCAGCAGCCCAGCTGAGACAGTAAATGCTTTCTTT
CASSPAETVNAFF
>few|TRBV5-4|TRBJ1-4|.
TGTGCCAGCAGGGACAGCAATGACCATAATGAAAAACTGTTTTTT
CASRDSNDHNEKLFF
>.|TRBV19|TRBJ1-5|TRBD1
TGTGCCAGTAGTATAGACCCCGACAGGGTCCATCAGCCCCAGCATTTT
CASSIDPDRVHQPQHF
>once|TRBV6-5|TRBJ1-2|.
TGTGCCAGCAGTTACGATGGCAGGGGTAACTATGGCTACACCTTC
CASSYDGRGNYGYTF
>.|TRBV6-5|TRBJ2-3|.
TGTGCCAGCAGAAAAACAGGGCCAGATACGCAGTATTTT
CASRKTGPDTQYF
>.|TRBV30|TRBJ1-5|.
TGTGCCTGGAGTGTACGTGGCCGGGGGAGCAATCAGCCCCAGCATTTT
CAWSVRGRGSNQPQHF
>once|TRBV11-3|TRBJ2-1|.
TGTGCCAGCAGCTTAGGGGGGAGCGTTTACAATGAGCAGTTCTTC
CASSLGGSVYNEQFF
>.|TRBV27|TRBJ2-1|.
TGTGCCAGCAGTTTAGGCAATGAGCAGTTCTTC
CASSLGNEQFF
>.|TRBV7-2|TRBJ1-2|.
TGTGCCAGCAGCTTAGCGCAGGTACAGGCAGTTGGCTACACCTTC
CASSLAQVQAVGYTF